The present entry profiles one T cell receptor (beta chain) with its context. The data originate from a study of blood T cell repertoires in COVID-19. Study in general: Donors in the United States, Italy and Spain gave samples during acute or convalescent COVID-19.

TCRdb's table, derived via immunoSEQ multiplex PCR, lists solely in-frame clones and lacks some. Among about 69,000 clones listed, roughly 80% were seen once. CDR3 length equals 15 residues. Germline CDR1 MNHEY, CDR2 SVGEGT. Between the trimmed V and J ends, which lost 0 bases and 0 bases, there was a span of 6 bases. J is TRBJ2-1 and V is TRBV6-2 or TRBV6-3; the D is unclear. The specimen sequenced was peripheral blood. This sequence was found in a man aged 55 to 70 with acute or convalescent COVID-19. The chain's CDR3 is CASSYSMSSYNEQFF. CDR3 DNA sequence: TGTGCCAGCAGTTACTCGATGAGCTCCTACAATGAGCAGTTCTTC.